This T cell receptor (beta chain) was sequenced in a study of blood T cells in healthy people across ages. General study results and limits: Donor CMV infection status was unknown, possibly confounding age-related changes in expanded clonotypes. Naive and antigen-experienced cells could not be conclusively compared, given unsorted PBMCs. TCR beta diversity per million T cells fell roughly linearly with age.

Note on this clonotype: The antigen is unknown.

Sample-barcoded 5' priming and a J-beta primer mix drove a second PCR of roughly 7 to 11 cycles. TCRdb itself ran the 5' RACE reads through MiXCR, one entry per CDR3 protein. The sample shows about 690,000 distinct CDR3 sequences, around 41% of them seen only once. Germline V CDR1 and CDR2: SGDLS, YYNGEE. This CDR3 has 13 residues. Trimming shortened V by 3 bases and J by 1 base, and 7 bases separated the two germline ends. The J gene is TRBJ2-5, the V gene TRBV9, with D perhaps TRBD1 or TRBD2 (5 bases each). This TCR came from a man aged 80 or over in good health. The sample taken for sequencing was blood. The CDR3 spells CASSGDVQETQYF. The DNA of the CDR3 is TGTGCCAGCAGCGGGGACGTCCAAGAGACCCAGTACTTC.